This TCR beta chain was captured in a study of human T cells and chemical hapten exposure. Whole-study findings and limits: Those TCRs sitting above 1 in 1000 frequency stayed the same with DPC sensitization.

Individual cDNA molecules received unique molecular identifiers in the library. TCRdb re-analysed the RACE reads in MiXCR, keeping a single row per CDR3 protein. Among 35,000 to 50,000 distinct CDR3 sequences listed, approximately 4.5% were seen once. CDR3 length: 15 amino acids. V was pared by 0 bases and J by 4 bases, with 3 bases of the junction left unmatched. Looked up from germline, CDR1 is SGHRS and CDR2 is YFSETQ. This clonotype was detected ten times or more. The target antigen is unknown. Sample time point: healthy volunteer bleed at 2 weeks. RNA extraction used unfractionated whole blood as the source of total RNA.

This receptor was taken from a female donor in good health. Some clones in this sample may be carry-over from other donors' samples. The rearrangement links TRBV5-1 to TRBJ2-2; 7 positions match TRBD1. Sequenced: whole blood. The CDR3 DNA reads TGCGCCAGCAGCTTGGTGGCAGGGGGCACCGGGGAGCTGTTTTTT. This codes for CASSLVAGGTGELFF.